A selection of T cell receptor beta chains follows, all from one sample in a study of shared clonotypes between healthy human individuals. Method: immunoSEQ multiplex PCR; TCRdb's copy keeps in-frame clones and lacks some. The sample has about a million clones, approximately 77% seen once; the top ten hold roughly 0.83%. The sample was memory CD4+ T cells from PBMCs. The source of these receptors is a man aged 18 to 29 in good health. Some clones in this sample may be carry-over from other donors' samples. CDR3s include the opening cysteine and the closing phenylalanine or tryptophan. Each record gives: clone size, V gene, D gene, J gene, CDR3 DNA, CDR3 protein. A D gene is named only where the DNA matches it firmly. Size values are once, few and many counts, or a class for expanded clones, and some rows have none.

size: -
V: TRBV9
D: TRBD2
J: TRBJ2-1
DNA: TGTGCCAGCAGCGTAGCGGGACTAGGGGCCAATGAGCAGTTCTTC
CDR3: CASSVAGLGANEQFF

size: -
V: TRBV9
D: -
J: TRBJ1-5
DNA: TGTGCCAGCAGCGATGGGGCATATCAGCCCCAGCATTTT
CDR3: CASSDGAYQPQHF

size: few
V: TRBV28
D: TRBD2
J: TRBJ2-2
DNA: TGTGCCAGCAGCTCAACGGGGGGGACCGGGGAGCTGTTTTTT
CDR3: CASSSTGGTGELFF

size: -
V: TRBV9
D: TRBD1
J: TRBJ2-3
DNA: TGTGCCAGCAGCGTCGGGACAGGGTCCGAGGGAGATACGCAGTATTTT
CDR3: CASSVGTGSEGDTQYF

size: -
V: TRBV19
D: TRBD2
J: TRBJ2-2
DNA: TGTGCCAGTATACAACTAGCGGGAGTTGGTACCGGGGAGCTGTTTTTT
CDR3: CASIQLAGVGTGELFF

size: -
V: TRBV6-4
D: TRBD2
J: TRBJ2-7
DNA: TGTGCCAGCAGTGACTCCCTAGCGGGAGCGAGCGAGCAGTACTTC
CDR3: CASSDSLAGASEQYF

size: -
V: TRBV27
D: -
J: TRBJ1-2
DNA: TGTGCCAGCAGTTTCCAGGGGTCCTATGGCTACACCTTC
CDR3: CASSFQGSYGYTF

size: -
V: TRBV6-1
D: -
J: TRBJ1-4
DNA: TGTGCCAGCACTTCAACAACTAATGAAAAACTGTTTTTT
CDR3: CASTSTTNEKLFF

size: once
V: TRBV15
D: TRBD2
J: TRBJ2-7
DNA: TGTGCCACCAGCCAAAGACTAGCGGGAGGCTACGAGCAGTACTTC
CDR3: CATSQRLAGGYEQYF

size: -
V: TRBV19
D: -
J: TRBJ1-5
DNA: TGTGCCAGTAGTAGAGAGGGAGTGACTTTCAATCAGCCCCAGCATTTT
CDR3: CASSREGVTFNQPQHF

size: many
V: TRBV7-9
D: -
J: TRBJ2-1
DNA: TGTGCCCTGCGGCGGGAAGGGTTCAATGAGCAGTTCTTC
CDR3: CALRREGFNEQFF

size: -
V: TRBV10-3
D: -
J: TRBJ1-1
DNA: TGTGCCACCACCGGACAGCTGAACACTGAAGCTTTCTTT
CDR3: CATTGQLNTEAFF

size: -
V: TRBV28
D: -
J: TRBJ2-7
DNA: TGTGCCAGCAGTTTAAGGGGTTCCGAGCAGTACTTC
CDR3: CASSLRGSEQYF

size: once
V: TRBV5-1
D: -
J: TRBJ2-5
DNA: TGCGCCAGCAGCTTGGTAGGGTACCAAGAGACCCAGTACTTC
CDR3: CASSLVGYQETQYF

size: -
V: TRBV28
D: TRBD1
J: TRBJ1-6
DNA: TGTGCCAGCAGCTTACAGACAGGGAACTCACCCCTCCACTTT
CDR3: CASSLQTGNSPLHF

size: few
V: TRBV7-8
D: TRBD2
J: TRBJ2-1
DNA: TGTGCCAGCAGCTTCGCGGCGGGAGGGTGGAATGAGCAGTTCTTC
CDR3: CASSFAAGGWNEQFF

size: once
V: TRBV2
D: -
J: TRBJ1-1
DNA: TGTGCCAGCAGGCCGGACAGCCACCCGGGGACTGAAGCTTTCTTT
CDR3: CASRPDSHPGTEAFF

size: once
V: TRBV19
D: -
J: TRBJ1-2
DNA: TGTGCCAGTAACCCCAGCGGGGGGCGCGGCTACACCTTC
CDR3: CASNPSGGRGYTF

size: -
V: TRBV7-2
D: TRBD1
J: TRBJ2-3
DNA: TGTGCCAGCAGCTTAGGGCCGTCCGGGACAGGGACAGATACGCAGTATTTT
CDR3: CASSLGPSGTGTDTQYF

size: few
V: TRBV19
D: -
J: TRBJ1-2
DNA: TGTGCCAGTAGTATCCCATTGTGGGGGTATGGCTACACCTTC
CDR3: CASSIPLWGYGYTF

size: -
V: TRBV27
D: -
J: TRBJ1-6
DNA: TGTGCCAGCAGCTTAACAGGGAACAATAATTCACCCCTCCACTTT
CDR3: CASSLTGNNNSPLHF

size: -
V: TRBV5-1
D: TRBD2
J: TRBJ2-1
DNA: TGCGCCAGCAGACGGAGGGAGGGAAATGAGCAGTTCTTC
CDR3: CASRRREGNEQFF

size: -
V: TRBV4-1
D: -
J: TRBJ1-2
DNA: TGCGCCAGCAGCCCTCCCGCTGGGAGAGGCTACACCTTC
CDR3: CASSPPAGRGYTF

size: -
V: TRBV19
D: -
J: TRBJ1-1
DNA: TGTGCCAGTAGTAGTTCGCCGGGCAGGGGGAACACTGAAGCTTTCTTT
CDR3: CASSSSPGRGNTEAFF

size: few
V: TRBV28
D: TRBD2
J: TRBJ2-2
DNA: TGTGCCAGCAGTACCCATGGACTAGCGGGAGGCATGTACACCGGGGAGCTGTTTTTT
CDR3: CASSTHGLAGGMYTGELFF

size: few
V: TRBV5-4
D: TRBD1
J: TRBJ2-7
DNA: TGTGCCAGCAGTGAGCGGGACAGGGCCCACGAGCAGTACTTC
CDR3: CASSERDRAHEQYF

size: -
V: TRBV29-1
D: TRBD2
J: TRBJ2-1
DNA: TGCAGCGTTGAATTGGGGGGACTAGCGGGAGTCTACAATGAGCGGTTCTTC
CDR3: CSVELGGLAGVYNERFF

size: -
V: TRBV5-1
D: -
J: TRBJ2-1
DNA: TGCGCCAGCAGCTCTAGGCCTTTGGTTGAGGAGGTTGCCTACAATGAGCAGTTCTTC
CDR3: CASSSRPLVEEVAYNEQFF

size: -
V: TRBV5-4
D: -
J: TRBJ2-2
DNA: TGTGCCAGCAGCTTGGTATGGGAGGGGGAGCTGTTTTTT
CDR3: CASSLVWEGELFF

size: -
V: TRBV6-5
D: -
J: TRBJ1-1
DNA: TGTGCCAGCAGAACGGGGGGGGCTTGGGTTCGGGAAGCTTTCTTT
CDR3: CASRTGGAWVREAFF